The 15 T cell receptor beta chains below were found in one sample sequenced in a study of shared clonotypes between healthy human individuals. Profiled with immunoSEQ multiplex PCR; TCRdb holds only in-frame clones, not every one. The sample lists about 700,000 clones, roughly 70% occurring once. The sample was memory CD4+ T cells sorted from blood. Subset given: CD45RA-negative fraction. These receptors all come from a woman aged 25 to 39 in good health.

The chain employs TRBV29-1 and TRBJ2-7, with D perhaps matching TRBD1 (5 bases). Germline CDR1 is SQVTM and CDR2 is ANQGSEA. V was trimmed by 1 base and J by 2 bases, leaving 6 bases between them. The CDR3 covers 12 residues. The CDR3: CSVEGQPYEQYF. The CDR3 DNA sequence: TGCAGCGTTGAAGGACAGCCCTACGAGCAGTACTTC.

The rearrangement uses TRBV7-8 and TRBJ2-3; tentatively, D is TRBD2 (5 bases). V was pared by 1 base and J by 3 bases, with 14 bases between. The germline V gene encodes CDR1 SGHVS and CDR2 FQNEAQ. The CDR3 consists of 16 residues. The CDR3 DNA follows: TGTGCCAGCAGCTTAGTCCGGGAATGGCAGACAGATACGCAGTATTTT. Its protein is CASSLVREWQTDTQYF.

The V and J genes are TRBV5-1 and TRBJ2-5, with D possibly called TRBD1 or TRBD2 (6 bases each). V was cut by 4 bases and J by 4 bases, with 14 bases left in between. The V gene's germline CDR1 is SGHRS and CDR2 YFSETQ. This CDR3 is 14 amino acids long. The CDR3 nucleotides read TGCGCCAGCAGCACGGGGGCCACCCCAGAGACCCAGTACTTC. Translated: CASSTGATPETQYF. Full variable domain (rest looked up from reference TRBV5-1 and TRBJ2-5): KAGVTQTPRYLIKTRGQQVTLSCSPISGHRSVSWYQQTPGQGLQFLFEYFSETQRNKGNFPGRFSGRQFSNSRSEMNVSTLELGDSALYLCASSTGATPETQYFGPGTRLLVL.

The J gene is TRBJ1-2, the V gene TRBV19; 8 positions agree with TRBD1. Germline lookup yields CDR1 LNHDA and CDR2 SQIVND (reference sequence). The V gene end was trimmed by 5 bases and the J gene end by 5 bases; junction bases not matched to a gene: 16. The CDR3 is 17 residues long. DNA of the CDR3: TGTGCCAGTAGTGGCTCCGGGACAGGTTCCTTCGGATATGGCTACACCTTC. Amino acid sequence: CASSGSGTGSFGYGYTF.

This clone was counted once. This sample includes further DNA sequences coding for the same CDR3. This chain joins TRBV5-1 and TRBJ2-7; TRBD2 might be the D (6 bases). The CDR3 spans 16 residues. CDR1 and CDR2 (germline): SGHRS, YFSETQ. Trimming shortened V by 2 bases and J by 0 bases, and 15 bases separated the two germline ends. CDR3 loop: CASSLSFGDSSYEQYF. The DNA of the CDR3 is TGCGCCAGCAGCTTAAGTTTCGGGGACTCCTCCTACGAGCAGTACTTC.

This clone has a handful of counts. The rearrangement joins TRBV14 to TRBJ2-7; 7 bases agree with TRBD2. Trimming cost V 2 bases and J 1 base; bases outside gene matches: 8. The CDR3 is made up of 16 amino acids. Germline values: CDR1 SGHDN, CDR2 FVKESK. The chain's CDR3 is CASSQPGLPDSYEQYF. The CDR3 DNA reads TGTGCCAGCAGCCAACCGGGACTACCCGATTCCTACGAGCAGTACTTC.

The CDR3 DNA is TGTGCCAGCAGCCAACGAGAGCAAGCGGGAGGACCAGATACGCAGTATTTT. It codes for CASSQREQAGGPDTQYF. The rearrangement links TRBV4-2 to TRBJ2-3; 9 bases map to TRBD2. Germline V gives CDR1 LGHNA, CDR2 YNFKEQ. This CDR3 region has 17 residues. Germline trimming cut 2 bases from V and 4 bases from J; bases unmatched to any gene: 10.

This chain links TRBV7-8 with TRBJ2-2; no clear D gene. Deletions cut 5 bases from V and 4 bases from J, with 5 bases between. CDR3 length equals 12 residues. The V gene's germline CDR1 is SGHVS and CDR2 FQNEAQ. CDR3 bases: TGTGCCAGCAGCAAAACCACCGGGGAGCTGTTTTTT. Amino acid sequence: CASSKTTGELFF.

This clone was seen once. The rearrangement links TRBV11-2 to TRBJ2-3, with D tentatively TRBD1 or TRBD2 (5 bases each). The CDR3 is 12 residues long. Looked up from germline, CDR1 is SGHAT and CDR2 is FQNNGV. V lost 1 base and J lost 9, with 8 bases in between. DNA for the CDR3: TGTGCCAGCAGCTTAGGACGGGGCACGCAGTATTTT. It codes for CASSLGRGTQYF.

This chain uses TRBV28 with TRBJ2-7; 11 positions match TRBD2. CDR1 is MDHEN and CDR2 is SYDVKM in the germline V gene. The CDR3 totals 19 residues. The V and J ends lost 2 bases and 1 base, in that order; junction bases with no gene match: 13. This chain's CDR3 is CASSLLEHPGTSGSYEQYF. DNA of the CDR3: TGTGCCAGCAGTTTACTCGAACACCCCGGGACTAGCGGATCCTACGAGCAGTACTTC.

V gene TRBV19 combines with J gene TRBJ1-3; maybe TRBD1 (5 bases). V lost 6 bases and J 0 bases, leaving 12 bases between the germline ends. Germline V lookup: CDR1 LNHDA, CDR2 SQIVND (reference sequence). This CDR3 has 15 residues. The CDR3 DNA reads as TGTGCCAGTAGCCTGGGACGGCACTCTGGAAACACCATATATTTT. This codes for CASSLGRHSGNTIYF.

The J gene is TRBJ1-4, the V gene TRBV6-6; D is uncertain. V shed 0 bases and J shed 4 bases, with 6 bases lying between them. CDR3 size: 14 residues. Germline CDR1 and CDR2: MNHNY and SVGAGI (reference sequence). The CDR3 region has the DNA TGTGCCAGCAGTTACTCCGGGATTAATGAAAAACTGTTTTTT. Encoded protein: CASSYSGINEKLFF.

In regard to this clone: This may arise from a read error, as a much more abundant clone is one base away. Additional DNA sequences in this sample encode the identical CDR3. V and J are TRBV5-1 and TRBJ2-3; 8 bases are a match to TRBD1. CDR1 SGHRS and CDR2 YFSETQ come from the germline V gene. The V segment lost 2 bases and the J segment 3 bases; nucleotides outside the gene matches: 2. The CDR3 contains 14 residues. The CDR3 bases are TGCGCCAGCAGCTTCGGACAGGGAACAGATACGCAGTATTTT. The encoded protein is CASSFGQGTDTQYF.

This sequence joins TRBV19 and TRBJ2-1, with D possibly TRBD1 on 6 matching bases. The V end lost 10 bases, the J end lost 3 bases, and 13 bases lay between the germline ends. Germline V CDR1 and CDR2: LNHDA, SQIVND (reference sequence). The CDR3 runs to 13 residues. CDR3 sequence reads: CATIGQIYNEQFF. DNA for the CDR3: TGTGCCACCATAGGACAGATCTACAATGAGCAGTTCTTC. Looking up the rest from reference TRBV19 and TRBJ2-1 gives the full variable domain: DGGITQSPKYLFRKEGQNVTLSCEQNLNHDAMYWYRQDPGQGLRLIYYSQIVNDFQKGDIAEGYSVSREKKESFPLTVTSAQKNPTAFYLCATIGQIYNEQFFGPGTRLTVL.

The rearrangement uses TRBV30 and TRBJ2-7, with D perhaps matching TRBD2 (6 bases). CDR3 length equals 13 residues. Germline CDR1 reads GTSNPN; CDR2 reads SVGIG (reference sequence). V was cut by 3 bases and J by 0 bases, with 9 bases left in between. CDR3 protein: CAWRKTSSYEQYF. Here the CDR3 DNA reads TGTGCCTGGAGGAAGACTAGCTCCTACGAGCAGTACTTC. The full variable domain, in which reference TRBV30 and TRBJ2-7 provide the parts outside the CDR3, is SQTIHQWPATLVQPVGSPLSLECTVEGTSNPNLYWYRQAAGRGLQLLFYSVGIGQISSEVPQNLSASRPQDRQFILSSKKLLLSDSGFYLCAWRKTSSYEQYFGPGTRLTVT.